A selection of T cell receptor beta chains follows, all from one sample in a study of blood T cell repertoires in COVID-19. The repertoire was sequenced with immunoSEQ multiplex PCR; TCRdb's copy has only in-frame clones and lacks some. Seen here are 60,000 or so clones, around 87% observed once, and the top ten hold around 6.6%. Material: peripheral blood. The receptor source for this set is a man aged 60-69 years with acute or convalescent COVID-19. Each CDR3 is given with its conserved first and last residue. A D gene is named only where the DNA matches it firmly.

j_call d_call v_call cdr3_aa
TRBJ2-3 TRBD1 TRBV6-6 CASSPIPGQKTSTDTQYF
TRBJ1-1 - TRBV12-5 CASGREENTEAFF
TRBJ2-3 - TRBV9 CASSVSGQGGTDTQYF
TRBJ2-1 TRBD2 TRBV29-1 CSVSTSGGWNEQFF
TRBJ1-3 - TRBV18 CASSLAGSGNTIYF
TRBJ1-1 - TRBV5-6 CASSSFDSAFTEAFF
TRBJ2-1 TRBD1 TRBV5-6 CASSLLRGNEQFF
TRBJ1-5 - TRBV30 CAWSPEGDQPQHF
TRBJ1-5 - TRBV28 CASSSRGGYSNQPQHF
TRBJ2-3 - TRBV3-1/TRBV3-2 CASSQGGTDTQYF
TRBJ2-3 - TRBV7-6 CASSADGQIITDTQYF
TRBJ1-1 - TRBV6-2/TRBV6-3 CASSTPTTGNTEAFF
TRBJ2-3 TRBD1 TRBV28 CAINEGARTDTQYF
TRBJ2-1 - TRBV29-1 CSGRGSASNEQFF
TRBJ2-7 - TRBV7-2 CASSLVQVPGNEQYF